The rows below give T cell receptor beta chains drawn from one sample of a study of response to subunit inactivated influenza vaccine. From the RT-PCR reads, TCRdb called clonotypes with MiXCR, one entry per CDR3 protein. The table shows over 800,000 distinct CDR3 sequences, with roughly 20% occurring only once. Sequencing was performed on PBMCs from blood, taken 5 to 6 days after vaccination. The receptors shown here come from a man aged 45-65 years who received an inactivated influenza vaccine. CDR3s leave out the opening cysteine and the closing phenylalanine or tryptophan. The order of the fields is V gene, J gene, CDR3 protein.

TRBV11-1	TRBJ2-1	ASSLPPRLAGKNNEQF
TRBV19	TRBJ2-1	ASSIPQGYNEQF
TRBV9	TRBJ2-2	ASGPGQSNTGELF
TRBV9	TRBJ2-2	ASSVAGGYTGELF
TRBV10-3	TRBJ2-1	AISSKLGQGSYNEQF
TRBV5-1	TRBJ2-3	ASSGGLAGGRTDTQY
TRBV6-1	TRBJ2-1	ASRLYNNNEQF
TRBV20-1	TRBJ1-2	SAEGQGLDGYT
TRBV4-3	TRBJ2-2	ASSQVGVGELF
TRBV5-6	TRBJ2-4	ASSPFKRGENIQY
TRBV6-2/TRBV6-3	TRBJ1-4	ASSYKNEKLF
TRBV5-1	TRBJ1-1	ASSLMGGHGTEAF
TRBV5-1	TRBJ2-3	ASSLGDLTSTDTQY
TRBV4-1	TRBJ2-2	ASSHPSTGFGELF
TRBV9	TRBJ2-3	ASSVVQSPGDTQY
TRBV20-1	TRBJ2-5	SARVATADQETQY
TRBV7-2	TRBJ2-7	ASSLSLDRTYEQY
TRBV11-1	TRBJ2-7	ASSPKIGSTKTSYEQY
TRBV29-1	TRBJ2-7	SVEDLGAAERNEQY
TRBV20-1	TRBJ1-3	SARNSATNTIY
TRBV24-1	TRBJ2-5	ATSDTTGYSETQY
TRBV7-2	TRBJ2-1	ASSFWTGSYNEQF
TRBV4-1	TRBJ1-5	ASSQERGAGLDNQPQH
TRBV4-1	TRBJ2-1	ASSQGTGGPYNEQF
TRBV6-2/TRBV6-3	TRBJ2-5	ASRRGGYGETQY
TRBV12-3/TRBV12-4	TRBJ1-5	ASTSETVTQSNQPQH
TRBV20-1	TRBJ2-1	SARDHRAYNEQF